One and the same sample provided the 8 T cell receptor beta chains below, sequenced in a study of shared clonotypes between healthy human individuals. Generated by immunoSEQ multiplex PCR, the TCRdb table keeps only in-frame clones and is missing some. This table has some 1,100,000 clones, about four fifths appearing once. Sequenced material: memory CD4+ T cells from PBMCs. The subset is: CD45RA-negative fraction. Receptors were obtained from a man between 18 and 29 years old in good health. Some clones in this sample may be carry-over from other donors' samples.

The J gene is TRBJ1-2, the V gene TRBV5-1; D is possibly TRBD1 (6 bases). Per the germline V gene, CDR1 is SGHRS and CDR2 is YFSETQ. The V end lost 5 bases, the J end lost 3 bases, and 17 bases lay between the germline ends. This CDR3 is built from 15 residues. The CDR3 nucleotides are TGCGCCAGCAGTCCCTGGGACAAGGCACACTATGGCTACACCTTC. Protein: CASSPWDKAHYGYTF.

V gene TRBV19 combines with J gene TRBJ2-2; perhaps TRBD1 as D (5 bases). The CDR3 is 16 residues long. The V and J ends lost 3 bases and 5 bases respectively, with 16 bases between them. From germline, CDR1 is LNHDA and CDR2 SQIVND (reference sequence). CDR3 protein: CASSISRQTTTGELFF. Written as DNA, the CDR3 is TGTGCCAGTAGTATTAGCCGACAGACGACGACCGGGGAGCTGTTTTTT.

The CDR3 region has the DNA TGTGCCAGCAGCCCAGCGGGGCCTTACAATGAGCAGTTCTTC. Translation: CASSPAGPYNEQFF. The chain has TRBV11-2 and TRBJ2-1, with 7 bases that match TRBD2. This CDR3 is built from 14 residues. Germline trimming cut 5 bases from V and 4 bases from J; bases unmatched to any gene: 5. Germline CDR1 reads SGHAT; CDR2 reads FQNNGV.

The DNA for the CDR3 is TGCGCCAGCAGCAATACCAATGAGCAGTTCTTC. This gives the protein CASSNTNEQFF. V gene TRBV5-1 combines with J gene TRBJ2-1; D not resolved. The germline V gene encodes CDR1 SGHRS and CDR2 YFSETQ. The CDR3 runs to 11 residues. Trimming removed 4 bases at V and 6 bases at J, with 5 bases between.

This clone occurred many times. The CDR3 sequence: CASRTDIVGTGELFF. DNA of the CDR3: TGTGCCAGCAGAACGGACATAGTGGGCACCGGGGAGCTGTTTTTT. The chain combines TRBV28 with TRBJ2-2, with D perhaps TRBD1 (5 bases). The CDR3 has 15 residues. Germline V gene lookup returns CDR1 MDHEN and CDR2 SYDVKM. V lost 6 bases, J lost 4 bases, and 15 bases lay in between.

The V and J genes are TRBV25-1 and TRBJ2-7; D not resolved. This CDR3 comprises 13 residues. Germline lookup yields CDR1 MGHDK and CDR2 SYGVNS. Trimming pared 3 bases from V and 4 bases from J, leaving 10 bases between. The CDR3 DNA is TGTGCCAGCAGTGATCCGAGAGGATACGAGCAGTACTTC. It translates to CASSDPRGYEQYF.

V usage is TRBV18 and J usage is TRBJ2-7, with D unresolved. Germline V gene lookup returns CDR1 KGHSH and CDR2 LQKENI. The V and J ends lost 4 bases and 0 bases respectively, with 13 bases between them. The CDR3 sequence is 15 residues long. Here the CDR3 reads CASSHGSDRSYEQYF. The CDR3, as DNA: TGTGCCAGCTCACATGGGTCAGACCGCTCCTACGAGCAGTACTTC.

V and J are TRBV29-1 and TRBJ2-4; a possible D gene is TRBD2 (5 bases). Germline loops: CDR1 SQVTM, CDR2 ANQGSEA. This CDR3 has 15 residues. Trimming shortened V by 3 bases and J by 9 bases, and 21 bases separated the two germline ends. The DNA of the CDR3 is TGCAGCGTTGAGTGGGATAGCGCCCCTGACGGCATTCAGTACTTC. Encoded protein: CSVEWDSAPDGIQYF.